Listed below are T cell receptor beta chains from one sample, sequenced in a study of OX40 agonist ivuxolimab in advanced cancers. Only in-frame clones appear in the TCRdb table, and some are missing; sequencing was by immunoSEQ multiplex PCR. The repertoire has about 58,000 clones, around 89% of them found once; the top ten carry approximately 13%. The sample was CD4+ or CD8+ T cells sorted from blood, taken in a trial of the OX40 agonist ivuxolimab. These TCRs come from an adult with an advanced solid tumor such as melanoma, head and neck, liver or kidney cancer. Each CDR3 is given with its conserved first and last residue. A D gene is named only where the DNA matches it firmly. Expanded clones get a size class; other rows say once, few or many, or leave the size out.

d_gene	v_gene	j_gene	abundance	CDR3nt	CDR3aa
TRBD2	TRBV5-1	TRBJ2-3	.	TGCGCCAGCAGCTTGGCCTCCGGGGGGACGCAGTATTTT	CASSLASGGTQYF
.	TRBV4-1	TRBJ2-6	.	TGCGCCAGCAGCCAAGTTTTCTCTGGGGCCAACGTCCTGACTTTC	CASSQVFSGANVLTF
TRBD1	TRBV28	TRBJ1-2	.	TGTGCCAGCAGCCGGCGCGGGACAGGGGTGGGCTACACCTTC	CASSRRGTGVGYTF
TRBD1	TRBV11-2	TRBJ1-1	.	TGTGCCAGCAGCTTATCCAGGGGGTCGCACACTGAAGCTTTCTTT	CASSLSRGSHTEAFF
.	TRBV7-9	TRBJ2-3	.	TGTGCCAGCAGCTTACCGGATACGCAGTATTTT	CASSLPDTQYF
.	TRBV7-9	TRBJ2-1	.	TGTGCCAGCAGCTTAGGTCCGGGTACGAATGAGCAGTTCTTC	CASSLGPGTNEQFF
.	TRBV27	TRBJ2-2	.	TGTGCCAGCAGTTTATCGCGGAGGGGGGAGCTGTTTTTT	CASSLSRRGELFF
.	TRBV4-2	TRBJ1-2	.	TGTGCCAGCAGCCAGCCGTCCCGGGACGGGAACACCTTC	CASSQPSRDGNTF
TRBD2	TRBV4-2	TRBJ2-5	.	TGTGCCAGCAGCCAAGATATAGCGGGAGGGCCCGAAGAGACCCAGTACTTC	CASSQDIAGGPEETQYF
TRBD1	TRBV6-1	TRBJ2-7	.	TGTGCCAGCAGTGCGGGGACAGCCTACGAGCAGTACTTC	CASSAGTAYEQYF
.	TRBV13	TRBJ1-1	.	TGTGCCAGCGCCACAGGCTGGCTTAAGAACACTGAAGCTTTCTTT	CASATGWLKNTEAFF
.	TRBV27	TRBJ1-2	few	TGTGCCAGCGGCGCTTCTTATGGCTACACCTTC	CASGASYGYTF
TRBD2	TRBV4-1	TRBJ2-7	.	TGCGCCAGCAGCCAAGGCCCCACCGGGACTAACTCCTACGAGCAGTACTTC	CASSQGPTGTNSYEQYF
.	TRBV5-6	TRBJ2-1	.	TGTGCCAGCAGCTCATGGAGGGACAGCCAGTTCTTC	CASSSWRDSQFF
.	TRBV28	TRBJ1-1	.	TGTGCCAGCAGTTCCGTGGGGGATGGAACTACTGAAGCTTTCTTT	CASSSVGDGTTEAFF
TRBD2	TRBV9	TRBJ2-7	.	TGTGCCAGCAGCATGGGACTAGCAGACGAGCAGTACTTC	CASSMGLADEQYF
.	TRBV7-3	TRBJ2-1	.	TGTGCCAGCAGCTTGTTCGCTACCGGGACGCCGAATGAGCAGTTCTTC	CASSLFATGTPNEQFF
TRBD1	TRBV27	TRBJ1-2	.	TGTGCCAGCAGCCTATTGACAGGGGGCGTAAATGGCTACACCTTC	CASSLLTGGVNGYTF
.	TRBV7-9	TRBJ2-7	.	TGTGCCAGCAGCCCTGGCGGCCCGAACGAGCAGTACTTC	CASSPGGPNEQYF
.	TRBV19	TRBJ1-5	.	TGTGCCAGTAGTATAATCCCGGGCGATCAGCCCCAGCATTTT	CASSIIPGDQPQHF
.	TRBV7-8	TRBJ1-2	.	TGTGCCAGCAGCACGGGCGTTAGGGACTATGGCTACACCTTC	CASSTGVRDYGYTF
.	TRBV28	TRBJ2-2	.	TGTGCCAGCAGTTTAGTCTTAAGAACCGGGGAGCTGTTTTTT	CASSLVLRTGELFF
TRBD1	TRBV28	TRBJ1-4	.	TGTGCCAGCAGTCGAAACTCAGGGGGTGAAGAAAAACTGTTTTTT	CASSRNSGGEEKLFF
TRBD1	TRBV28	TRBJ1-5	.	TGTGCCAGCAGTCGTCGACAGGGGTGGCAGCCCCAGCATTTT	CASSRRQGWQPQHF
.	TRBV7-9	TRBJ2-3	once	TGTGCCAGCAGTTCACTGGAACTTAGGTACCCCGTCACAGATACGCAGTATTTT	CASSSLELRYPVTDTQYF
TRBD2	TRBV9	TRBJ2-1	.	TGTGCCAGCAGCGTAGTGTCTAGCGGAGGGCGAAATGAGCAGTTCTTC	CASSVVSSGGRNEQFF
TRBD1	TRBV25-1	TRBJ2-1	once	TGTGCCAGCAGTGAGTTCGGACAGGGGAACAATGAGCAGTTCTTC	CASSEFGQGNNEQFF
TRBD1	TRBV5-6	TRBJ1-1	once	TGTGCCAGCAGCATAGGACAGGGGTTGGACACTGAAGCTTTCTTT	CASSIGQGLDTEAFF
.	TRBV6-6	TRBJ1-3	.	TGTGCCAGCAGCGTCTCCTCTGGAAACACCATATATTTT	CASSVSSGNTIYF
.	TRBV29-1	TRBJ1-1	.	TGCAGCGCAGGGTCGGGGGGGCCCCTGAACACTGAAGCTTTCTTT	CSAGSGGPLNTEAFF
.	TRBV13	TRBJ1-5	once	TGTGCCAGCAGCTTAGAAGGGGGGCTTGGGGGCAATCAGCCCCAGCATTTT	CASSLEGGLGGNQPQHF
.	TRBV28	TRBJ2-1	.	TGTGCCAGTGGCGGCGTGCCGGCCTACAATGAGCAGTTCTTC	CASGGVPAYNEQFF
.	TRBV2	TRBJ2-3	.	TGTGCCAGCAGTGAGACGGGCAGCACAGATACGCAGTATTTT	CASSETGSTDTQYF
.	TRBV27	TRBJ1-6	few	TGTGCCAGCAGGAACTACGGGAGCCCCCTCCACTTT	CASRNYGSPLHF
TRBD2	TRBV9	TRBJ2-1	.	TGTGCCAGCAGCGTAGCTGGGACTAAAGGCCTCAATGAGCAGTTCTTC	CASSVAGTKGLNEQFF
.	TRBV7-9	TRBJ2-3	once	TGTGCCAGCAGCTTAGTTTCCGGCCAGACAGATACGCAGTATTTT	CASSLVSGQTDTQYF
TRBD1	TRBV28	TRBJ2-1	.	TGTGCCAGCAGTCCCTTCTTGGACAGGAACAATGAGCAGTTCTTC	CASSPFLDRNNEQFF
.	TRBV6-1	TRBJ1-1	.	TGTGCCAGCAGGGGGACAATCGGGGAAGCTTTCTTT	CASRGTIGEAFF
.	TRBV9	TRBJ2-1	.	TGTGCCAGCAGCGTCGGAGGGCAGGCGGGCAATGAGCAGTTCTTC	CASSVGGQAGNEQFF
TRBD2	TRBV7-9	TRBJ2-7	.	TGTGCCAGCAGCCCAGGGACTAGCGGGAACGAGCAGTACTTC	CASSPGTSGNEQYF
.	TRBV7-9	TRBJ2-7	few	TGTGCCAGCAGCTTTGTGGGAAGCTCCTACGAGCAGTACTTC	CASSFVGSSYEQYF
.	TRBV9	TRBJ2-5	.	TGTGCCAGCAGCGCCCCCCCTCAAGAGACCCAGTACTTC	CASSAPPQETQYF
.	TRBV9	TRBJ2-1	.	TGTGCCAGCAGCGTAGGAGACTACAATGAGCAGTTCTTC	CASSVGDYNEQFF
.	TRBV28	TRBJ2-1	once	TGTGCCAGCAGTTTTTCAGAAGACAATGAGCAGTTCTTC	CASSFSEDNEQFF
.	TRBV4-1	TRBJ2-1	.	TGCGCCAGCAGCCAAGCGGCAGGCGACTACAATGAGCAGTTCTTC	CASSQAAGDYNEQFF
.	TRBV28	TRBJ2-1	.	TGTGCCAGCAGTTCCCCCCGGGGGATAGCTGAGCAGTTCTTC	CASSSPRGIAEQFF
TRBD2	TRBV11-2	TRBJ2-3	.	TGTGCCAGCAGCTTTGAGAGCGGGAGGACAGATACGCAGTATTTT	CASSFESGRTDTQYF
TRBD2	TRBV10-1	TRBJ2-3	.	TGCGCCAGCAGTGAGTTGGGGACTAGCGGGCCAGATACGCAGTATTTT	CASSELGTSGPDTQYF
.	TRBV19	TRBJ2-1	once	TGTGCCAGTAGTATATCACCAGGATACAATGAGCAGTTCTTC	CASSISPGYNEQFF
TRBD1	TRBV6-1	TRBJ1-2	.	TGTGCCAGCAGTCCCGGACAGGGGGGCTATGGCTACACCTTC	CASSPGQGGYGYTF
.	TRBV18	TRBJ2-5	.	TGTGCCAGCTCATCAGGGTACCAAGAGACCCAGTACTTC	CASSSGYQETQYF
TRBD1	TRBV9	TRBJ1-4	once	TGTGCCAGCAGCCGGGACAGGACTTCCTCCAGGCTGTTTTTT	CASSRDRTSSRLFF
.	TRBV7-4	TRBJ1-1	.	TGTGCCAGCAGCTCTACCTTGGGGCGGAAGAACACTGAAGCTTTCTTT	CASSSTLGRKNTEAFF
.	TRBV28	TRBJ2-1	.	TGTGCCAGCAGCCCCACCTGGGGCGGCTCCTACAATGAGCAGTTCTTC	CASSPTWGGSYNEQFF
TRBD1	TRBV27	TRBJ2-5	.	TGTGCCAGCAGTTTAGGGACAGGGGAAGAGACCCAGTACTTC	CASSLGTGEETQYF
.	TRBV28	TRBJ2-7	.	TGTGCCAGCACCAGCTACTACGAGCAGTACTTC	CASTSYYEQYF
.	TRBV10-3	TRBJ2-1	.	TGTGCCATCAGTGAGTTGATTAGCTCGGGTATTGAGCAGTTCTTC	CAISELISSGIEQFF